Below are 14 T cell receptor beta chains sequenced from a single sample in a study of CXCR3-negative and CXCR3-positive naive CD8 T cells. Study results and limitations: Higher TRB CDR3 hydrophobicity marked CXCR3-positive naive cells relative to CXCR3-negative naive cells.

With UMI labels, 5' RACE was used to prepare the TRB cDNA libraries. After re-calling the 5' RACE reads, TCRdb lists one entry per CDR3 protein, DNA absent. The table lists some 120,000 distinct CDR3 sequences. Antigens of these TCRs are unknown. Sequenced input: naive CXCR3+ CD8+ T cells from blood. Subset of the sample: CD45RO-CCR7+CD27+CD95- naive CD8+ T cells expressing CXCR3 (TNR3+). These receptors were taken from a human donor in good health. Some clones in this sample may be carry-over from other donors' samples.

The rearrangement uses TRBV25-1 and TRBJ2-7. CDR3 length: 15 amino acids. Germline V gene lookup returns CDR1 MGHDK and CDR2 SYGVNS. The CDR3: CASSEYIWTKGEQYF.

The V gene is TRBV7-8, the J gene TRBJ1-2; TCRdb lists TRBD1, though no DNA is available to test this call. Looked up from germline, CDR1 is SGHVS and CDR2 is FQNEAQ. This CDR3 has 14 residues. CDR3 sequence reads: CASSLSRVGYGYTF.

The rearrangement links TRBV7-9 to TRBJ2-3. The CDR3 totals 12 residues. Germline V gives CDR1 SEHNR, CDR2 FQNEAQ (reference sequence). CDR3 loop: CASSPILDTQYF.

This CDR3 is CASQQDSYSYEQYF. The rearrangement uses TRBV5-1 and TRBJ2-7; TCRdb selects TRBD1, and the lack of DNA leaves this call unchecked. Per the germline V gene, CDR1 is SGHRS and CDR2 is YFSETQ. The CDR3 is made up of 14 amino acids. The full variable domain, completed using reference TRBV5-1 and TRBJ2-7, is KAGVTQTPRYLIKTRGQQVTLSCSPISGHRSVSWYQQTPGQGLQFLFEYFSETQRNKGNFPGRFSGRQFSNSRSEMNVSTLELGDSALYLCASQQDSYSYEQYFGPGTRLTVT.

The chain has TRBV7-9 and TRBJ1-2. This CDR3 contains 12 residues. The germline V gene encodes CDR1 SEHNR and CDR2 FQNEAQ (reference sequence). The CDR3 here is CASSLGTQVYTF.

The rearrangement links TRBV11-2 to TRBJ1-2; TCRdb returns TRBD1, unconfirmable since there is no DNA. From germline, CDR1 is SGHAT and CDR2 FQNNGV. The CDR3 covers 13 residues. This CDR3 is CASSFTGSGGYTF.

CDR3 in amino acids: CASSQEPGESYEQYF. The chain joins TRBV4-1 to TRBJ2-7. Per germline, CDR1 MGHRA and CDR2 YSYEKL. The CDR3 contains 15 residues.

The chain links TRBV19 to TRBJ2-7. Germline CDR1 LNHDA, CDR2 SQIVND (reference sequence). CDR3 length: 13 amino acids. CDR3 region: CASSIRGPYEQYF.

J is TRBJ2-7 and V is TRBV20-1. Germline V gene sequence: CDR1 DFQATT, CDR2 SNEGSKA (reference sequence). The CDR3 sequence is 11 residues long. The CDR3 region is CSAREVYEQYF.

The chain carries TRBV24-1 and TRBJ2-1; the D call from TCRdb, TRBD1, cannot be confirmed without DNA. Germline CDR1 KGHDR, CDR2 SFDVKD. The CDR3 loop spans 13 amino acids. The chain's CDR3 is CATSDYPGDEQFF.

The CDR3 region is CASLVPRGDSYEQYF. This rearrangement joins TRBV2 to TRBJ2-7; TCRdb gives TRBD1 as the D gene, but with no DNA this cannot be confirmed. Germline CDR1 SNHLY, CDR2 FYNNEI. The CDR3 runs to 15 residues. The complete variable domain, with remaining parts taken from reference TRBV2 and TRBJ2-7, reads EPEVTQTPSHQVTQMGQEVILRCVPISNHLYFYWYRQILGQKVEFLVSFYNNEISEKSEIFDDQFSVERPDGSNFTLKIRSTKLEDSAMYFCASLVPRGDSYEQYFGPGTRLTVT.

The V and J genes are TRBV29-1 and TRBJ2-2; the D call from TCRdb, TRBD1, cannot be confirmed without DNA. This CDR3 comprises 14 residues. Germline CDR1 is SQVTM and CDR2 is ANQGSEA. CDR3 region: CSAQDSGGGGELFF.

The J gene is TRBJ2-7, the V gene TRBV7-8. CDR1 and CDR2 (germline): SGHVS, FQNEAQ. The CDR3 consists of 15 residues. This CDR3 is CASSLGSGSSYEQYF.

J is TRBJ2-1 and V is TRBV28. The CDR3 loop spans 14 amino acids. Looked up from germline, CDR1 is MDHEN and CDR2 is SYDVKM. Here the CDR3 reads CATWRASGYNEQFF.